This TCR beta chain was identified in a study of cytomegalovirus exposure and HLA in healthy donors. Study background: According to later analysis, the same platform produced the 120 or so validation and several hundred first-cohort repertoires.

V gave up 3 bases and J gave up 3 bases; unmatched junction bases: 5. In germline, CDR1 is KGHSH, CDR2 LQKENI. The CDR3 runs 15 residues. Study results and caveats: The classifier reportedly diagnosed cytomegalovirus status with high specificity and sensitivity.

A word on this clone: The antigen is unknown.

Only in-frame clones appear in the TCRdb table, and some are missing; sequencing was by immunoSEQ multiplex PCR. The table lists 250,000 to 300,000 clones, around 85% of them singletons. It was the approximately 120-subject validation cohort, separate from the roughly 700-subject first cohort, to which the donors belonged. V usage is TRBV18 and J usage is TRBJ1-3, with 7 bases matching TRBD1. The material sequenced was PBMCs. The clonotype was recovered from a woman younger than 30 in good health and CMV-seronegative. The CDR3, as DNA: TGTGCCAGCTCACCTTCCGGGACAGTTGGAAACACCATATATTTT. This sequence encodes CASSPSGTVGNTIYF.